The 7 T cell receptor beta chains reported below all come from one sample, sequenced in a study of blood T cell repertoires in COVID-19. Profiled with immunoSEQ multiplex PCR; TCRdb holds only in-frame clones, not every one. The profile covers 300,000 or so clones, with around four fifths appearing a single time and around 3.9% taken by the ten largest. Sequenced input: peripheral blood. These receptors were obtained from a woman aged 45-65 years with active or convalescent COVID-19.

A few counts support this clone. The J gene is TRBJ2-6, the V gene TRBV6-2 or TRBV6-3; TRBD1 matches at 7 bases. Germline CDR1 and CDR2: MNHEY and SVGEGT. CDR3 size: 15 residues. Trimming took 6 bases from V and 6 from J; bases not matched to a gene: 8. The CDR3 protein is CASSPRDRAANVLTF. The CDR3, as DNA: TGTGCCAGCAGCCCGCGCGACAGGGCGGCCAACGTCCTGACTTTC.

CDR3 in amino acids: CASSSPGLNEKLFF. The CDR3 DNA reads as TGTGCCAGCAGTTCACCGGGACTCAATGAAAAACTGTTTTTT. J is TRBJ1-4 and V is TRBV27; TRBD1 is a possible D gene (5 bases). Germline CDR1 is MNHEY and CDR2 is SMNVEV (reference sequence). Trimming pared 4 bases from V and 5 bases from J, leaving 11 bases between. The CDR3 spans 14 residues.

The CDR3, as DNA: TGCGCCAGCAGCTTGGACGGGACTCTCTATGGCTACACCTTC. It codes for CASSLDGTLYGYTF. The chain carries TRBV5-1 and TRBJ1-2, with D perhaps matching TRBD1 (5 bases). The CDR3 consists of 14 residues. V lost 0 bases and J lost 4, with 10 bases in between. Per the germline V gene, CDR1 is SGHRS and CDR2 is YFSETQ.

The CDR3 DNA follows: TGTGCCAGCAGCTCGGACGGAGGATGGGAGAACACTGAAGCTTTCTTT. Translated: CASSSDGGWENTEAFF. The V gene is TRBV13, the J gene TRBJ1-1; D is unclear. Germline assignment: CDR1 PRHDT and CDR2 FYEKMQ (reference sequence). Trimming took off 4 bases at V and 1 base at J, with 16 bases between the two ends. The CDR3 extends over 16 amino acids.

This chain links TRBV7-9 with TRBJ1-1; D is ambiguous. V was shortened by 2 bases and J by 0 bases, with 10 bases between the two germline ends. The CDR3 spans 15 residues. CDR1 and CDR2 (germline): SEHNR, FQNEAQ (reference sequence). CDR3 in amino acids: CASSLLTALNTEAFF. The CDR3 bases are TGTGCCAGCAGCTTATTGACTGCCTTGAACACTGAAGCTTTCTTT.

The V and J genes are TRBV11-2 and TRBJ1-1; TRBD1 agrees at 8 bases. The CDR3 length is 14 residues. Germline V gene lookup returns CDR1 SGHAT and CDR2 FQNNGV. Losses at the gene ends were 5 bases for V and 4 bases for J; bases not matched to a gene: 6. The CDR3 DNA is TGTGCCAGCAGCCCGGACAGGGTGGCCACTGAAGCTTTCTTT. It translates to CASSPDRVATEAFF.

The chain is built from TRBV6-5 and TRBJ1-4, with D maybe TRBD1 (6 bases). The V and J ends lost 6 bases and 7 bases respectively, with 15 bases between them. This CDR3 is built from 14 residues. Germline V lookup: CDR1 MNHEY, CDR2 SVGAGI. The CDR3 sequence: CASRPTGGREKLFF. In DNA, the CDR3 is TGTGCCAGCAGGCCGACGGGGGGGCGTGAAAAACTGTTTTTT.